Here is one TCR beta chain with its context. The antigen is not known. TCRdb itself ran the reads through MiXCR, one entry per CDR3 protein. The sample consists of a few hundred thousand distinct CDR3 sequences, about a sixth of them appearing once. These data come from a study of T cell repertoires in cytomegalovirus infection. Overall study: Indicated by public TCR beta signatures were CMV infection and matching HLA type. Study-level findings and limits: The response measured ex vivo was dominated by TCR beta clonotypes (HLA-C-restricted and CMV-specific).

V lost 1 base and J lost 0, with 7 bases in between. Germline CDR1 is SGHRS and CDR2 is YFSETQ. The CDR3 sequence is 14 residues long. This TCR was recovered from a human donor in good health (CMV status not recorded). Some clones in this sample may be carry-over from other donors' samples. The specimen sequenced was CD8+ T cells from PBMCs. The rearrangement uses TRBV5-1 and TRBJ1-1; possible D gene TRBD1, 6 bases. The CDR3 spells CASSLRTVNTEAFF. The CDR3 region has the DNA TGCGCCAGCAGCTTGAGGACAGTGAACACTGAAGCTTTCTTT.